This record looks at one T cell receptor beta chain sequence and its context. What it binds is not known. The CDR3 sequence is 15 residues long. The ends lost 5 bases at V and 3 bases at J; junction bases unmatched: 6. In germline, CDR1 is MDHEN, CDR2 SYDVKM. The sample originates from a study of CD8+ T cells in alopecia areata. On the study more broadly: Treatment of the treated patients consisted of oral tofacitinib, 5 to 10 mg twice daily. Percentage of affected scalp area was the basis on which treated patients' severity was scored. General study points: In blood and scalp, many expanded lesional clones persisted during tofacitinib. Higher clonality and more expanded CD8+ clones appeared in lesional than normal scalp.

Treatment described: oral pan-JAK inhibitor, 5-10 mg twice daily. Sequencing relied on a cDNA template that was reverse transcribed from extracted RNA. Data came from immunoSEQ multiplex PCR; TCRdb stores just in-frame clones and leaves some out. The table shows 200,000 or so clones, with about three fifths occurring only once. The receptor was derived from a human donor with alopecia areata. This specimen was CD4+ T cells sorted from blood, taken at week 24, from a patient treated with tofacitinib. The rearrangement links TRBV28 to TRBJ1-2; 10 nucleotides match TRBD1. The CDR3 sequence: CASSRQGASDYGYTF. The CDR3 nucleotides are TGTGCCAGCAGTCGACAGGGGGCGTCTGACTATGGCTACACCTTC.